This T cell receptor beta chain was retrieved from a study of T cells after yellow fever vaccination. For the study at large: SMART-Seq v4 Ultra Low Input prepared the low-cell-number fractions. Study conclusions and caveats: Clonotypes shared by both compartments, CD4 and CD8, made up a small share.

Trimming removed 1 base from V and 2 bases from J, with 15 bases in between. This CDR3 is 16 amino acids long. Per the germline V gene, CDR1 is SGHNT and CDR2 is YYREEE (reference sequence). About this clonotype itself: The antigen remains undetermined.

5'RACE template switching generated TCR cDNA, adding a universal primer site and UMIs. TCRdb re-called the 5' RACE reads with MiXCR, one entry per CDR3 protein. The sample consists of under 400,000 distinct CDR3 sequences, about 9.9% of them appearing once. The TCR was taken from a man between 18 and 35 years old who received the YFV17D yellow fever vaccine. Here the sequenced sample was PBMCs, taken on the day of the first yellow fever vaccination. The rearrangement uses TRBV5-4 and TRBJ1-1; D is possibly TRBD1 (5 bases). CDR3 coding DNA: TGTGCCAGCAGCTTGCCAGGGTCGGAAAGAAACACTGAAGCTTTCTTT. Its protein is CASSLPGSERNTEAFF.